Presented here are 10 T cell receptor beta chains from one specimen sequenced in a study of blood T cell repertoires in COVID-19. Sequenced by immunoSEQ multiplex PCR; TCRdb stores in-frame clones only, minus some. The sample has tens of thousands of clones, about 86% seen once; the top ten hold around 13%. Specimen: peripheral blood. These receptors came from a human donor in a cohort sampled during active COVID-19.

The rearrangement joins TRBV6-6 to TRBJ1-1; unclear D gene. There are 11 residues in the CDR3. Germline CDR1 reads MNHNY; CDR2 reads SVGAGI (reference sequence). V was cut by 4 bases and J by 5 bases, with 5 bases left in between. For the CDR3, the DNA is TGTGCCAGCAGTTTTCAGACTGAAGCTTTCTTT. As protein: CASSFQTEAFF.

The CDR3 region has the DNA TGTGCCATCAGTGCGCAACCAGGGGGAAGTGGCACCGGGGAGCTGTTTTTT. It is translated as CAISAQPGGSGTGELFF. This chain links TRBV10-3 with TRBJ2-2; 7 positions agree with TRBD1. Germline V gene data show CDR1 as ENHRY and CDR2 as SYGVKD. CDR3 size: 17 residues. V shed 4 bases and J 4 bases; nucleotides not matched to a gene: 12.

This rearrangement joins TRBV6-5 to TRBJ2-1; 7 bases align to TRBD1. The trim removed 4 bases at V and 6 bases at J, leaving 9 bases unmatched. Looked up from germline, CDR1 is MNHEY and CDR2 is SVGAGI. CDR3 length: 15 residues. CDR3 nucleotides: TGTGCCAGCAGTTTCCGGGTACAGGGGTTCAATGAGCAGTTCTTC. Translating it yields CASSFRVQGFNEQFF.

The genes are TRBV2 and TRBJ2-5; D may be TRBD1 (6 bases). Trimming cost V 1 base and J 5 bases, with 17 bases left between them. Germline CDR1 reads SNHLY; CDR2 reads FYNNEI. The CDR3 contains 16 residues. CDR3 nucleotide sequence: TGTGCCAGCAGTGAAGACACAGGGTTCCTGGCGGAGACCCAGTACTTC. It codes for CASSEDTGFLAETQYF.

V and J are TRBV28 and TRBJ1-5, with TRBD1 as a possible D gene (6 bases). This CDR3 comprises 17 residues. V gave up 6 bases and J gave up 2 bases, with 20 bases separating them. Germline V CDR1 and CDR2: MDHEN, SYDVKM. This CDR3 is CASSPGGAVYGNQPQHF. In DNA, the CDR3 is TGTGCCAGCAGCCCTGGGGGGGCGGTATATGGCAATCAGCCCCAGCATTTT.

The chain carries TRBV7-2 and TRBJ2-7, with TRBD2 matching over 13 bases. Germline trimming cut 7 bases from V and 2 bases from J; bases unmatched to any gene: 11. This CDR3 spans 17 amino acids. Germline loops: CDR1 SGHTA, CDR2 FQGNSA. The CDR3 coding sequence is TGTGCCAGCAAAAGGACTAGCGGGAGTGTTATTCCCTACGAGCAGTACTTC. As protein: CASKRTSGSVIPYEQYF.

This sequence joins TRBV7-9 and TRBJ2-7; 9 nucleotides agree with TRBD1. Germline V gives CDR1 SEHNR, CDR2 FQNEAQ (reference sequence). This CDR3 is 14 amino acids long. Trimming cost V 5 bases and J 4 bases; bases outside gene matches: 6. The CDR3 reads CASSRGQGLYEQYF. DNA for the CDR3: TGTGCCAGCAGCCGGGGACAGGGCCTATACGAGCAGTACTTC.

V is TRBV7-3 and J is TRBJ2-3; D unresolved. The CDR3 runs 16 residues. V lost 6 bases and J lost 4, with 20 bases in between. Germline lookup yields CDR1 SGHTA and CDR2 FQGTGA. Written as DNA, the CDR3 is TGTGCCAGCAGTCAAAACCCGTTGAGGCCGGCAGATACGCAGTATTTT. This translates into CASSQNPLRPADTQYF.

This clone occurred a few times. The genes are TRBV14 and TRBJ2-3, with 7 bases lining up with TRBD1. With V trimmed by 7 bases and J by 5 bases, 9 bases remained unmatched. The CDR3 is 14 amino acids. CDR1 is SGHDN and CDR2 is FVKESK in the germline V gene. CDR3 DNA sequence: TGTGCCAGCATGAAGGGGGCTTTGGGAGATACGCAGTATTTT. Translating gives CASMKGALGDTQYF.

The gene calls are TRBV7-3 and TRBJ2-2; 8 bases agree with TRBD1. V shed 5 bases and J 6 bases; nucleotides not matched to a gene: 5. This CDR3 has 14 residues. Germline assignment: CDR1 SGHTA and CDR2 FQGTGA. The CDR3 DNA is TGTGCCAGCAGCATCGAACAGGGGGCCGGGGAGCTGTTTTTT. This translates into CASSIEQGAGELFF.